This record concerns one T cell receptor beta chain sequence. As yet, its antigen is unknown. This CDR3 contains 13 residues. Trimming left V 0 bases short and J 9 bases short, with 9 bases between. The V gene's germline CDR1 is KGHSH and CDR2 LQKENI. This specimen comes from a study of T cells in Graves' hyperthyroidism and ophthalmopathy. Study results and caveats: Peripheral blood also featured most of the thyroid clonotypes expanded above 0.001. Ophthalmopathy was distinguished from stable hyperthyroidism by 13 V-J signatures.

There were TCR beta CDR3 regions amplified from RNA transcripts. Using the HTBI primer set, a first-round RT-PCR was run on the TCR CDR3. MiXCR was run by TCRdb on the multiplex PCR reads, yielding one entry per CDR3 protein. The sample holds some 530,000 distinct CDR3 sequences, approximately 22% seen once. This rearrangement joins TRBV18 to TRBJ2-1; no reliable D call. The specimen was blood. This TCR came from a woman in her 70s with Graves' ophthalmopathy. CDR3 sequence: CASSPPASAEQFF. In DNA form, the CDR3 reads TGTGCCAGCTCACCACCGGCTTCCGCTGAGCAGTTCTTC.